The 9 T cell receptor beta chains listed next were all sequenced from one sample in a study of vaccination and CD4 T cells after COVID-19. Antigen specificity for these receptors is unknown. The Oncomine TCR Beta short-read assay sequenced DNA from cultured CD4+ T cells. TCRdb re-called the PCR reads through MiXCR, storing one row per CDR3 protein. In the table there are some 20,000 distinct CDR3 sequences, roughly 67% of which are singletons. Indicated treatment: roughly nine-day PBMC culture with coronavirus spike peptide pools or control peptides (ViraFEST assay). The sequenced sample consisted of CD4+ T cells from blood, cultured in vitro. The receptors shown here come from a human donor who had recovered from COVID-19.

The J gene is TRBJ1-2, the V gene TRBV19, with a possible D match to TRBD1 (6 bases). V lost 9 bases, J lost 4 bases, and 12 bases lay in between. Germline lookup yields CDR1 LNHDA and CDR2 SQIVND (reference sequence). This CDR3 contains 12 residues. The chain's CDR3 is CASLTGGYGYTF. The CDR3 DNA is TGTGCCAGCCTGACAGGTGGCTATGGCTACACCTTC.

This clonotype has a handful of counts. The CDR3 here is CSARAPRDSTDTQYF. In DNA form, the CDR3 reads TGCAGTGCTAGAGCCCCGAGAGACAGCACAGATACGCAGTATTTT. The chain carries TRBV20-1 and TRBJ2-3; D call uncertain. CDR1 and CDR2 from the germline V gene are DFQATT and SNEGSKA (reference sequence). The V gene lost 1 base and the J gene lost 0 bases, with 11 bases spanning the gap. The CDR3 length is 15 residues.

The chain joins TRBV19 to TRBJ1-5; unclear D gene. The CDR3 spans 13 residues. Trimming shortened V by 2 bases and J by 7 bases, and 9 bases separated the two germline ends. From germline, CDR1 is LNHDA and CDR2 SQIVND (reference sequence). This CDR3 is CASSIRRMQPQHF. CDR3 DNA: TGTGCCAGTAGTATACGCAGGATGCAGCCCCAGCATTTT.

The chain has TRBV7-9 and TRBJ2-2; 8 bases are a match to TRBD2. Per germline, CDR1 SEHNR and CDR2 FQNEAQ (reference sequence). The trim removed 5 bases at V and 4 bases at J, leaving 6 bases unmatched. This CDR3 region has 15 residues. DNA of the CDR3: TGTGCCAGCAGCCCGGGACTAGTTGGCACCGGGGAGCTGTTTTTT. Translating gives CASSPGLVGTGELFF.

This clonotype has more than one count but fewer than ten. CDR3 in DNA: TGTGCCAGCAGTTCCGTCTACGAGCAGTACTTC. Protein sequence: CASSSVYEQYF. The chain joins TRBV6-5 to TRBJ2-7; D unclear. The ends were cut back, 4 bases at V and 3 bases at J, with 4 bases in the middle. The germline CDR1 and CDR2 sequences are MNHEY and SVGAGI. This CDR3 has 11 amino acids.

The V call is TRBV20-1, the J call TRBJ2-5, with TRBD1 matching 9 bases. The germline V gene encodes CDR1 DFQATT and CDR2 SNEGSKA (reference sequence). The J segment lost 3 bases and the V segment lost 3 bases, leaving 14 bases of the junction unmatched. The CDR3 runs to 17 residues. The DNA for the CDR3 is TGCAGTGCTAGCTCTCTTCTGGGACAGGGAGTTAAAGAGACCCAGTACTTC. Its protein product is CSASSLLGQGVKETQYF.

The chain employs TRBV6-1 and TRBJ1-5; weak D call: TRBD1 (5 bases). The V gene lost 6 bases and the J gene lost 2 bases, with 14 bases spanning the gap. Germline V lookup: CDR1 MNHNS, CDR2 SASEGT. The CDR3 spans 15 residues. The CDR3 DNA reads TGTGCCAGCAGCCGGGGCATATTGGGCAATCAGCCCCAGCATTTT. It encodes CASSRGILGNQPQHF.

The chain uses TRBV27 and TRBJ1-5; D is unclear. The V gene lost 5 bases and the J gene lost 4 bases, with 15 bases spanning the gap. There are 15 residues in the CDR3. Germline CDR1 reads MNHEY; CDR2 reads SMNVEV (reference sequence). The CDR3 reads CASSPNRAENQPQHF. In nucleotides, the CDR3 is TGTGCCAGCAGTCCCAATAGGGCGGAGAATCAGCCCCAGCATTTT.

This clonotype was seen more than once but under ten times. The chain links TRBV24-1 to TRBJ2-2, with D possibly being TRBD1 or TRBD2 (7 bases each). V shed 10 bases and J shed 5 bases, with 16 bases lying between them. Germline V gene data show CDR1 as KGHDR and CDR2 as SFDVKD. This CDR3 region has 14 residues. The CDR3 protein is CATGGGGATGELFF. The CDR3 region has the DNA TGTGCCACAGGGGGCGGGGGAGCGACCGGGGAGCTGTTTTTT.